This paragraph covers one T cell receptor beta chain sequence. No antigen is known for it. The data were obtained in a study of CD8 T cells in ankylosing spondylitis. Broader study findings: A TCR beta motif of several highly homologous variants seemed to mark ankylosing spondylitis blood.

Trimming stripped 3 bases from V and 4 bases from J, with 12 bases between. Germline V gene data show CDR1 as GTSNPN and CDR2 as SVGIG (reference sequence). The CDR3 has 13 amino acids. MiXCR was run by TCRdb on the 5' RACE reads, yielding one entry per CDR3 protein. In the table there are around 180,000 distinct CDR3 sequences, around a sixth of which are singletons. The sample was blood, either unsorted or a sorted T cell fraction (not recorded which). The clonotype was recovered from a male donor aged 10-35 years with ankylosing spondylitis or in good health (not recorded which). The gene calls are TRBV30 and TRBJ1-1; D possibly corresponds to TRBD1 (5 bases). In DNA form, the CDR3 reads TGTGCCTGGAGGGGGGGGTTGGGCACTGAAGCTTTCTTT. This codes for CAWRGGLGTEAFF.